A single sample gave rise to the 9 T cell receptor beta chains below, sequenced in a study of T cell repertoires in cytomegalovirus infection (dated by TCRdb to the late 2010s). Antigen specificity for these receptors is unknown. The reads were generated on an Illumina HiSeq 1500. TCRdb trimmed public reads at Q25 via fastp, called clones via MiXCR and kept in-frame beta chains. Rows are combined by CDR3 protein, so each entry shows the most common genes and DNA. Across this sample there are over 45,000 distinct CDR3 sequences, with roughly a fifth seen only once. About 53% of the sample is held by the ten biggest clonotypes. Taken with the paper, the label for treatment or condition translates to: in vitro stimulation with specific CMV peptide epitopes to enrich CMV-specific T cells. The sample was CD8+ T cells from cultured PBMCs, taken from culture after CMV antigen stimulation. The receptors here all came from a human donor in good health (CMV status not recorded). Some clones in this sample may be carry-over from other donors' samples.

The rearrangement joins TRBV7-8 to TRBJ2-2; D uncertain. The ends were cut back, 3 bases at V and 5 bases at J, with 7 bases in the middle. From germline, CDR1 is SGHVS and CDR2 FQNEAQ. The CDR3 is made up of 13 amino acids. The CDR3, as DNA: TGTGCCAGCAGCTTCGGACGGACCGGGGAGCTGTTTTTT. As protein: CASSFGRTGELFF.

This clonotype was found many times. The J gene is TRBJ2-1, the V gene TRBV7-9; 9 bases are shared with TRBD1. With V trimmed by 2 bases and J by 2 bases, 16 bases remained unmatched. This CDR3 has 20 amino acids. Germline V gene data show CDR1 as SEHNR and CDR2 as FQNEAQ (reference sequence). The CDR3 DNA follows: TGTGCCAGCAGCTTATGGAGAGACAGGGGGTACCCTAAAACCTACAATGAGCAGTTCTTC. This gives the protein CASSLWRDRGYPKTYNEQFF.

This clonotype was counted many times. This sequence joins TRBV6-6 and TRBJ1-1; D remains ambiguous. Trimming cost V 7 bases and J 6 bases, with 18 bases left between them. There are 14 residues in the CDR3. Germline CDR1 MNHNY, CDR2 SVGAGI (reference sequence). CDR3 in amino acids: CASTPPTRVAEAFF. The CDR3 DNA follows: TGTGCCAGCACCCCCCCTACCCGGGTTGCTGAAGCTTTCTTT.

There are many counts of this clonotype. The chain joins TRBV7-6 to TRBJ2-2; D ambiguous. The CDR3 contains 13 residues. Trimming left V 4 bases short and J 7 bases short, with 10 bases between. Germline CDR1 is SGHVS and CDR2 is FNYEAQ. CDR3 loop: CASSSVDLGELFF. The CDR3 DNA follows: TGTGCCAGCAGCTCAGTTGACCTCGGGGAGCTGTTTTTT.

There are many counts of this clonotype. The rearrangement uses TRBV19 and TRBJ2-3, with 8 bases identical to TRBD2. The CDR3 extends over 14 amino acids. After removal of 5 bases from V and 1 base from J, the junction contained 2 bases not matched to a gene. Germline-derived CDR1 and CDR2 are LNHDA and SQIVND (reference sequence). CDR3 loop: CASSQAGGTDTQYF. The CDR3 DNA is TGTGCCAGTAGTCAAGCGGGGGGCACAGATACGCAGTATTTT. The entire variable domain, with the rest obtained from reference TRBV19 and TRBJ2-3, is as follows: DGGITQSPKYLFRKEGQNVTLSCEQNLNHDAMYWYRQDPGQGLRLIYYSQIVNDFQKGDIAEGYSVSREKKESFPLTVTSAQKNPTAFYLCASSQAGGTDTQYFGPGTRLTVL.

This clonotype was recorded many times. The chain uses TRBV7-2 and TRBJ2-1, with D unclear. V was clipped by 1 base and J by 9 bases, with 4 bases between them. The CDR3 runs 11 residues. Germline V gene data show CDR1 as SGHTA and CDR2 as FQGNSA. CDR3 nucleotides: TGTGCCAGCAGCTTAGGACGTGAGCAGTTCTTC. Its protein product is CASSLGREQFF.

The CDR3 region has the DNA TGTGCCAGCAGCTCGGACGACGCCAAGAACACTGAAGCTTTCTTT. This translates into CASSSDDAKNTEAFF. The chain combines TRBV11-2 with TRBJ1-1; D unresolved. The CDR3 covers 15 residues. CDR1 is SGHAT and CDR2 is FQNNGV in the germline V gene. The V and J ends lost 4 bases and 1 base respectively, with 13 bases between them.

Of note for this clonotype: A much more abundant neighbour one base away suggests this may be a read error. The chain uses TRBV18 and TRBJ2-2; tentatively, D is TRBD1 or TRBD2 (5 bases each). V dropped 3 bases and J dropped 7 bases, with 15 bases sitting between them. The CDR3 has 15 amino acids. The germline V gene encodes CDR1 KGHSH and CDR2 LQKENI. The CDR3 DNA reads as TGTGCCAGCTCACCGTTCGGGACCCTCCACGGGGAGCTGTTTTTT. This encodes CASSPFGTLHGELFF.

This chain connects TRBV27 to TRBJ1-5; possible D gene TRBD1, 5 bases. Germline CDR1 is MNHEY and CDR2 is SMNVEV (reference sequence). Trimming removed 4 bases at V and 2 bases at J, with 21 bases between. This CDR3 is 18 amino acids long. The chain's CDR3 is CASSSEQMGEKGNQPQHF. CDR3 nucleotides: TGTGCCAGCAGTTCGGAACAGATGGGGGAAAAGGGCAATCAGCCCCAGCATTTT.